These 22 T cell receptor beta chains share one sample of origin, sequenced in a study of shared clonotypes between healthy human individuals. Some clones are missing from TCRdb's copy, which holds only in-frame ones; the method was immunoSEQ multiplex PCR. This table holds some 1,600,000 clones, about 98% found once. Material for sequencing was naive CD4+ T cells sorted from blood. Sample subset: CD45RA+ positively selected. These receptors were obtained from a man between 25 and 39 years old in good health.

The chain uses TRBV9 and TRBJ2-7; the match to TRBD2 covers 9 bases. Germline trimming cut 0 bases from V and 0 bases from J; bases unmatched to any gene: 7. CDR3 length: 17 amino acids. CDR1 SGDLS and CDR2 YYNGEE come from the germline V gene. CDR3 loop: CASSVGGSGGTSYEQYF. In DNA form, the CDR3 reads TGTGCCAGCAGCGTAGGGGGTAGCGGGGGTACCTCCTACGAGCAGTACTTC.

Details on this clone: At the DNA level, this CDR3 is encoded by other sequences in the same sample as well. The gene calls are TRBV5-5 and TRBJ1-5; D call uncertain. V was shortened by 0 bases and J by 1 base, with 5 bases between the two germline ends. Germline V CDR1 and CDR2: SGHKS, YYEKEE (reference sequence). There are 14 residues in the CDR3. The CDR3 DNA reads TGTGCCAGCAGCTTGGCCGGAAGCAATCAGCCCCAGCATTTT. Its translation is CASSLAGSNQPQHF. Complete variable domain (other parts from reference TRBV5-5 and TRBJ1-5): DAGVTQSPTHLIKTRGQQVTLRCSPISGHKSVSWYQQVLGQGPQFIFQYYEKEERGRGNFPDRFSARQFPNYSSELNVNALLLGDSALYLCASSLAGSNQPQHFGDGTRLSIL.

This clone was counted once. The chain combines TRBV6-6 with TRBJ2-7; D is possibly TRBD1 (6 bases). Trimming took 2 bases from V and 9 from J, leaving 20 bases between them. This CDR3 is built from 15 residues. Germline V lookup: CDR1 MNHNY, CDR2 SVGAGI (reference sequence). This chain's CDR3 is CASSYRQVLGWGQYF. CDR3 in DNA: TGTGCCAGCAGTTACCGACAGGTTCTAGGCTGGGGGCAGTACTTC.

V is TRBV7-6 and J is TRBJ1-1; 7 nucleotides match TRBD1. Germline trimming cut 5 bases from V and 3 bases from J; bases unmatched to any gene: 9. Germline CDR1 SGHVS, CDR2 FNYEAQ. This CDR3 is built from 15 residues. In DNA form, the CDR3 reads TGTGCCAGCAGCCACGCTAGGACAGGCTACACTGAAGCTTTCTTT. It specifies CASSHARTGYTEAFF. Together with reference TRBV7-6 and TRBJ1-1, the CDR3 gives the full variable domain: GAGVSQSPRYKVTKRGQDVALRCDPISGHVSLYWYRQALGQGPEFLTYFNYEAQQDKSGLPNDRFSAERPEGSISTLTIQRTEQRDSAMYRCASSHARTGYTEAFFGQGTRLTVV.

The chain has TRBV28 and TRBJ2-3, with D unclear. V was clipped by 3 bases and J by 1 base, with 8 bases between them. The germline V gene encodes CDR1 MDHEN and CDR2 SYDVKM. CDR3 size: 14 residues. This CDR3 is CASSLLLGTDTQYF. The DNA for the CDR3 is TGTGCCAGCAGTTTGCTGCTGGGCACAGATACGCAGTATTTT.

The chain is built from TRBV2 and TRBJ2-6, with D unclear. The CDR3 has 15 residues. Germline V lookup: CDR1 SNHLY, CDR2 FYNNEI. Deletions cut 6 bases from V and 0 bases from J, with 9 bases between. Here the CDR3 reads CASSAQFSGANVLTF. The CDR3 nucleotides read TGTGCCAGCAGCGCTCAATTCTCTGGGGCCAACGTCCTGACTTTC.

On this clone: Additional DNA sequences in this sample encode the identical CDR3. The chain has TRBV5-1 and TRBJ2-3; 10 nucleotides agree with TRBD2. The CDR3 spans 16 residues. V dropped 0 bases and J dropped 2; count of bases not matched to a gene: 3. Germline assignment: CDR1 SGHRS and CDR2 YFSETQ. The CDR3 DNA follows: TGCGCCAGCAGCTTGGGAAGCGGGAGGGTCACAGATACGCAGTATTTT. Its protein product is CASSLGSGRVTDTQYF.

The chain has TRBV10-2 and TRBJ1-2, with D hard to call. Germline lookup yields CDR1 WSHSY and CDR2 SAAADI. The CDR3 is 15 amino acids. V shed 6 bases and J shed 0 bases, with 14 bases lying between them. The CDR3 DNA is TGCGCCAGCAGCGATGGACGGGGAGCTAACTATGGCTACACCTTC. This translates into CASSDGRGANYGYTF.

As DNA, the CDR3 is TGTGCCAGCTCACCACCGCGGACAGGGGAAAGTCGGGGTAGCTCCTACAATGAGCAGTTCTTC. Amino acid sequence: CASSPPRTGESRGSSYNEQFF. The V and J genes are TRBV18 and TRBJ2-1; 9 nucleotides match TRBD1. Trimming cost V 0 bases and J 0 bases; bases outside gene matches: 15. The CDR3 covers 21 residues. Germline CDR1 reads KGHSH; CDR2 reads LQKENI.

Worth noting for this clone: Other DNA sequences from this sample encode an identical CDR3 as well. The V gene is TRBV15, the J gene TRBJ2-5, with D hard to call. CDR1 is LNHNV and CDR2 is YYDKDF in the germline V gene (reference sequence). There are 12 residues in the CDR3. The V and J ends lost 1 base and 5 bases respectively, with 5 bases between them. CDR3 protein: CATSRALETQYF. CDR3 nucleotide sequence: TGTGCCACCAGCAGAGCACTGGAGACCCAGTACTTC.

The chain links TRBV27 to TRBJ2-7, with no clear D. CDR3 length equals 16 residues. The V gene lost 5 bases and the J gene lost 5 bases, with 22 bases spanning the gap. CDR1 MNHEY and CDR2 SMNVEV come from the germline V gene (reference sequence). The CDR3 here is CASSPFLRWGRDEQYF. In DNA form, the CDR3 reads TGTGCCAGCAGTCCCTTTCTAAGGTGGGGAAGGGACGAGCAGTACTTC.

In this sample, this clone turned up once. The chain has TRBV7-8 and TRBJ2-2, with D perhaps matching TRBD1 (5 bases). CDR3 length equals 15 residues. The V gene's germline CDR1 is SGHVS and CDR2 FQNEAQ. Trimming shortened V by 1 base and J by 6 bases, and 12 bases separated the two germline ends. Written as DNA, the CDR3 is TGTGCCAGCAGCTTAGAGGCAGGGCTTTCCGGGGAGCTGTTTTTT. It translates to CASSLEAGLSGELFF.

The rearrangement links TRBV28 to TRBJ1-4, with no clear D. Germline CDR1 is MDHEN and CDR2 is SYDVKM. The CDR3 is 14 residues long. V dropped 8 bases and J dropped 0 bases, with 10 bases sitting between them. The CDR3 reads CASSRTATNEKLFF. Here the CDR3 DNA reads TGTGCCAGCTCCAGGACGGCAACTAATGAAAAACTGTTTTTT.

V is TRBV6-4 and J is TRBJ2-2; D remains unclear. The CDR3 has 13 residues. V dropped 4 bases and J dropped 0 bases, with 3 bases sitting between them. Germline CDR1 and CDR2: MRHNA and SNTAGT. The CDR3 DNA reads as TGTGCCAGCAGTGCCACGAACACCGGGGAGCTGTTTTTT. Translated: CASSATNTGELFF.

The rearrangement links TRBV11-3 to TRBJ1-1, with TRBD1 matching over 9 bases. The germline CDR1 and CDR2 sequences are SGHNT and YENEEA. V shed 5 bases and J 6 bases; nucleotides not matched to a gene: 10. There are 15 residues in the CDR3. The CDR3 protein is CASSPRTGVEAEAFF. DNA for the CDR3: TGTGCCAGCAGCCCGAGGACAGGGGTTGAGGCTGAAGCTTTCTTT.

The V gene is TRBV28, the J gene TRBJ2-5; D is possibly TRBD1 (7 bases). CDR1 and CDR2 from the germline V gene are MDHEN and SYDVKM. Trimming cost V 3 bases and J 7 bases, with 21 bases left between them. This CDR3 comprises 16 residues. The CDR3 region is CASSFTRDSLFGTQYF. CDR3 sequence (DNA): TGTGCCAGCAGTTTCACGCGGGACAGCCTGTTCGGGACCCAGTACTTC. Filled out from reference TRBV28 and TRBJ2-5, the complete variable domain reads DVKVTQSSRYLVKRTGEKVFLECVQDMDHENMFWYRQDPGLGLRLIYFSYDVKMKEKGDIPEGYSVSREKKERFSLILESASTNQTSMYLCASSFTRDSLFGTQYFGPGTRLLVL.

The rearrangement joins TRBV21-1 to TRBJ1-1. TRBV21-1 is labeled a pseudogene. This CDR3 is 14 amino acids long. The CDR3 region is CASTRRVLNTEAFF. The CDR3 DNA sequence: TGTGCCAGCACAAGGCGGGTATTGAACACTGAAGCTTTCTTT.

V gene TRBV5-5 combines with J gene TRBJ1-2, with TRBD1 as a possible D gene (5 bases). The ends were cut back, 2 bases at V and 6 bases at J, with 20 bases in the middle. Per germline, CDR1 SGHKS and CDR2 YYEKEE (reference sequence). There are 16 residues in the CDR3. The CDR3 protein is CASSLPSRQITDGYTF. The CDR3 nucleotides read TGTGCCAGCAGCTTACCGTCTCGACAGATAACGGATGGCTACACCTTC.

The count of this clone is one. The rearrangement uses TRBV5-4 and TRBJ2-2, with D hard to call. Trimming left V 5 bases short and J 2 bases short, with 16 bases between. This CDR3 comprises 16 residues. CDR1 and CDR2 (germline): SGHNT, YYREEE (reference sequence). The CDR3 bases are TGTGCCAGCAGACCTAAAGGGCACTTAAACACCGGGGAGCTGTTTTTT. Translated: CASRPKGHLNTGELFF.

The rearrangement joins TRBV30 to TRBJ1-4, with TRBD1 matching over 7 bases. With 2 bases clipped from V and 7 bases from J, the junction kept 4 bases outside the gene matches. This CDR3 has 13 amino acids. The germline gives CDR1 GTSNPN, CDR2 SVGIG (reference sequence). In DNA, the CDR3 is TGTGCCTGGAGTACCAGACAGGGTGAAAAACTGTTTTTT. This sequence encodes CAWSTRQGEKLFF.

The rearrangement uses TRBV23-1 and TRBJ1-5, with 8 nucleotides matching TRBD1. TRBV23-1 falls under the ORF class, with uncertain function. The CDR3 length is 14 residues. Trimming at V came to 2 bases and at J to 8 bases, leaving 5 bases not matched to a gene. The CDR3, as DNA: TGCGCCAGCAGTCAAGGGACAGGATATGAGCCCCAGCATTTT. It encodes CASSQGTGYEPQHF.

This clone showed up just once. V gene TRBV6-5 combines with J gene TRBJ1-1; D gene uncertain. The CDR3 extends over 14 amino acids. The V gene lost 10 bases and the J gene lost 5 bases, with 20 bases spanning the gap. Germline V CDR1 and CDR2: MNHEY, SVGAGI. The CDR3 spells CATAAQMARTEAFF. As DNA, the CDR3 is TGTGCCACTGCGGCCCAGATGGCGAGGACTGAAGCTTTCTTT.